This T cell receptor (beta chain) comes out of a study of regulatory T cells in long-lasting Graves disease. This clonotype was found many times. Time point denoted: newly diagnosed GD, antithyroid drugs for less than 3 months. There was RNA extracted from PBMCs, and the TCR library was made from it. The CDR3 runs to 17 residues. V lost 6 bases, J lost 2 bases, and 20 bases lay in between. Germline V gene lookup returns CDR1 MNHNS and CDR2 SASEGT. Combining iRepertoire HTBI primers with Arm-PCR of CDR3 regions, the authors built TCR beta libraries. Original analysis: Sample data revealed approximately 60 TRBV and over 12 TRBJ segments. Using its own MiXCR run on the multiplex PCR reads, TCRdb lists one record per CDR3 protein. The V and J calls and clone size are TCRdb's, not the authors'. The sample carries about 560,000 distinct CDR3 sequences, around 15% recorded once. These same data were also listed under a study on T cells in Graves' hyperthyroidism and ophthalmopathy. According to that study: In patients aged 18 to 65, hyperthyroidism was newly diagnosed, with duration under 2 months. A model using 13 V-J features told ophthalmopathy apart from stable hyperthyroidism.

The source was peripheral blood mononuclear cells (PBMCs), collected at new diagnosis, from a patient treated with antithyroid drugs. V is TRBV6-1 and J is TRBJ1-5; tentatively, D is TRBD1 (5 bases). The receptor comes from a young man with Graves disease. The CDR3 nucleotides are TGTGCCAGCAGCCCCAACGCGGGGGGAAGGGGCAATCAGCCCCAGCATTTT. The encoded protein is CASSPNAGGRGNQPQHF.